This section outlines one T cell receptor (beta chain) sequence together with its context. The primer mix had 60 Vbeta and 13 Jbeta primers. Measured with immunoSEQ multiplex PCR; TCRdb has only the in-frame clones, and not every one. The sample lists 200,000 to 250,000 clones, 82% occurring once. V lost 2 bases, J lost 0 bases, and 6 bases lay in between. The CDR3 is made up of 14 amino acids. Germline loops: CDR1 SGHKS, CDR2 YYEKEE (reference sequence). This sample stems from a study of cytomegalovirus exposure and HLA in healthy donors. Study overall: Earlier, 200 million or so T cells were analyzed, and 117 million unique TCR beta sequences were found among them. Genetic ancestry analysis placed more than 80% of the approximately 390 donors that were genotyped in the Caucasian-associated cluster.

The chain links TRBV5-5 to TRBJ2-1; TRBD2 might be the D (6 bases). This clonotype was obtained from a woman in her forties in good health and CMV-seropositive. The sequenced sample consisted of PBMCs. CDR3 protein: CASSFGSSYNEQFF. The CDR3 bases are TGTGCCAGCAGCTTCGGGAGCTCCTACAATGAGCAGTTCTTC.